The clone carrying this TCR beta chain was counted a few times. Its antigen is currently unknown. The sample comes from a study of cytomegalovirus exposure and HLA in healthy donors. Across the whole study: An earlier analysis identified 117 million unique TCR beta sequences in some 180 million T cells.

General study points: Available immune exposure information covered CMV serostatus only.

The PCR was carried out with 60 Vbeta primers and 13 Jbeta primers. Profiling relied on immunoSEQ multiplex PCR, and the TCRdb table lists in-frame clones only, not all of them. The top ten hold 7.5% to 9.5% of the sample, which has roughly 120,000 clones, 80% seen once. Germline V gene sequence: CDR1 SGHRS, CDR2 YFSETQ. The CDR3 consists of 14 residues. V gave up 0 bases and J gave up 8 bases, with 14 bases separating them. The clonotype comes from a female donor in good health and CMV-seropositive. Sequencing was done on a sample of PBMCs. The rearrangement links TRBV5-1 to TRBJ1-2; D ambiguous. The CDR3 region is CASSLVPGGEGYTF. CDR3 nucleotides: TGCGCCAGCAGCTTGGTTCCCGGTGGAGAAGGCTACACCTTC.